The present entry profiles one TCR beta chain with its context. Sequencing used immunoSEQ v3.0 at survey level. Some clones are missing from TCRdb's copy, which holds only in-frame ones; the method was immunoSEQ multiplex PCR. The sample carries over 9,000 clones, about 78% recorded once. This specimen belongs to a study of long-term antiretroviral therapy in people with HIV. Per the germline V gene, CDR1 is MRHNA and CDR2 is SNTAGT. V was shortened by 2 bases and J by 3 bases, with 4 bases between the two germline ends. This CDR3 has 13 residues. This chain joins TRBV6-4 and TRBJ2-2; unclear D gene. The TCR was taken from a man younger than 40 with HIV. The specimen comprised unsorted PBMCs, sampled 0.4 years before starting antiretroviral therapy. DNA of the CDR3: TGTGCCAGCAGTGACAGGGACACCGGGGAGCTGTTTTTT. It specifies CASSDRDTGELFF.